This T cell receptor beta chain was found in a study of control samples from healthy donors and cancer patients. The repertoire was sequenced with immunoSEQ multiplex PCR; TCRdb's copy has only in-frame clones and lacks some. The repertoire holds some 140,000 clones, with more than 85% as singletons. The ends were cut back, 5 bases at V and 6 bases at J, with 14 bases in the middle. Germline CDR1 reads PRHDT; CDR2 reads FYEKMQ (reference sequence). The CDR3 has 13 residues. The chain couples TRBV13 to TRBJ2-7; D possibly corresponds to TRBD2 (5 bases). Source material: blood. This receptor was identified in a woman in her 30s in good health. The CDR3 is CASSPTGVGEQYF. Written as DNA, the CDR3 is TGTGCCAGCAGCCCAACCGGGGTTGGCGAGCAGTACTTC.